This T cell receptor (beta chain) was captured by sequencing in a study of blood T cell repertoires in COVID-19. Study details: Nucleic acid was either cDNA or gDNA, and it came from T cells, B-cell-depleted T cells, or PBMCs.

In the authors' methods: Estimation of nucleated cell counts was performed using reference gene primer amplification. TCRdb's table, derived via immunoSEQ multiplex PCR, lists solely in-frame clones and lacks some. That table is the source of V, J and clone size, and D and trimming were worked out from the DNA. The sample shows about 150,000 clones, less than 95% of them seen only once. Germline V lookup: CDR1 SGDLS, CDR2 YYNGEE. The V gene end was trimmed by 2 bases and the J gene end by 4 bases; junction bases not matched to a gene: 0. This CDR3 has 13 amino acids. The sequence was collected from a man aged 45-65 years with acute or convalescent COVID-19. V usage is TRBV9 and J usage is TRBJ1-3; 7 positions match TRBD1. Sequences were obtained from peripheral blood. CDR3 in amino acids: CASSVGQGNTIYF. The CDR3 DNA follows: TGTGCCAGCAGCGTGGGACAGGGAAACACCATATATTTT.